The 29 T cell receptor beta chains listed next were all sequenced from one sample in a study of blood T cells in healthy people across ages. The use of a sample-barcoded 5' primer and a J-beta primer mix characterized a second PCR of 7 to 11 cycles. TCRdb analysed the 5' RACE reads with MiXCR anew, one entry per CDR3 protein. The sample holds hundreds of thousands of distinct CDR3 sequences, around 48% seen once. Sequenced: blood. Every receptor here comes from a man younger than 45 in good health.

This rearrangement joins TRBV5-1 to TRBJ1-1; 7 nucleotides align to TRBD1. Germline CDR1 SGHRS, CDR2 YFSETQ. CDR3 size: 15 residues. Trimming at V came to 4 bases and at J to 0 bases, leaving 6 bases not matched to a gene. CDR3 loop: CASSPGTAMNTEAFF. The CDR3 DNA sequence: TGCGCCAGCAGCCCCGGGACAGCCATGAACACTGAAGCTTTCTTT.

This clonotype was seen a few times. The chain carries TRBV29-1 and TRBJ1-2, with TRBD1 as a possible D gene (5 bases). This CDR3 spans 12 amino acids. Per germline, CDR1 SQVTM and CDR2 ANQGSEA. The V and J ends lost 2 bases and 4 bases respectively, with 8 bases between them. The CDR3 region has the DNA TGCAGCGTTGAACAGGGCTTCTATGGCTACACCTTC. Encoded protein: CSVEQGFYGYTF.

The chain couples TRBV4-2 to TRBJ2-7, with 10 bases fitting TRBD1. Looked up from germline, CDR1 is LGHNA and CDR2 is YNFKEQ. The junction had 11 bases not matched to a gene; V was cut back by 4 bases and J by 2 bases. This CDR3 is 17 amino acids long. CDR3 sequence reads: CASSRDAIGQGAYEQYF. The CDR3 coding sequence is TGTGCCAGCAGCCGCGACGCTATTGGACAGGGGGCCTACGAGCAGTACTTC.

Details on this clonotype: This may be a read error: a much more frequent sequence differs by one nucleotide. CDR3 sequence reads: CSARGRHPAAGQFF. As DNA, the CDR3 is TGCAGTGCTAGAGGAAGGCACCCTGCGGCAGGGCAGTTCTTC. This chain links TRBV20-1 with TRBJ2-1; D gene ambiguous. Germline assignment: CDR1 DFQATT and CDR2 SNEGSKA (reference sequence). The CDR3 sequence is 14 residues long. V lost 1 base and J 12 bases, leaving 19 bases between the germline ends.

The chain combines TRBV20-1 with TRBJ2-5; weak D call: TRBD2 (5 bases). CDR3 size: 13 residues. CDR1 is DFQATT, CDR2 SNEGSKA, per germline (reference sequence). Trimming cost V 1 base and J 5 bases, with 11 bases left between them. The CDR3 DNA reads as TGCAGTGCTAGAGCCGGGCCGGGGGAGACCCAGTACTTC. Protein product: CSARAGPGETQYF.

The chain employs TRBV6-6 and TRBJ2-1; D might be TRBD2 (6 bases). V shed 2 bases and J shed 10 bases, with 15 bases lying between them. CDR1 and CDR2 (germline): MNHNY, SVGAGI (reference sequence). The length of the CDR3 is 14 residues. The CDR3 sequence: CASSYKDRTKEQFF. As DNA, the CDR3 is TGTGCCAGCAGTTACAAGGACCGGACTAAGGAGCAGTTCTTC.

This clonotype was found a few times. The chain couples TRBV25-1 to TRBJ2-7, with TRBD1 matching 9 bases. V gave up 4 bases and J gave up 3 bases; unmatched junction bases: 7. The CDR3 is 15 amino acids. From germline, CDR1 is MGHDK and CDR2 SYGVNS. Written as DNA, the CDR3 is TGTGCCAGCAGTGTGGCCGGGACAGGGCTCTACGAGCAGTACTTC. It translates to CASSVAGTGLYEQYF.

This clonotype was seen more than once but under ten times. This chain joins TRBV7-2 and TRBJ1-1, with TRBD1 identical over 7 bases. CDR3 size: 14 residues. Germline V CDR1 and CDR2: SGHTA, FQGNSA. J gave up 3 bases and V 6 bases, and 7 bases lay outside the gene matches. The DNA of the CDR3 is TGTGCCAGCAGGCCAAATCAGGGGGACACTGAAGCTTTCTTT. It yields the protein CASRPNQGDTEAFF.

This chain connects TRBV29-1 to TRBJ2-1; either TRBD1 or TRBD2 may supply D (12 bases each). The last part of the DNA fits TRBJ2-7 better; the J call may be wrong. This CDR3 spans 23 amino acids. The germline V gene encodes CDR1 SQVTM and CDR2 ANQGSEA. The DNA for the CDR3 is TGCAGCGTTGTGATGTTTGGGACAGGGGGCTCCTCTAGACTAGCGGGGGCCTACAATGAGCAGTACTTC. It yields the protein CSVVMFGTGGSSRLAGAYNEQYF.

This clonotype was recorded once. The chain couples TRBV6-2 or TRBV6-3 to TRBJ1-5; D remains ambiguous. The CDR3 consists of 13 residues. The V gene's germline CDR1 is MNHEY and CDR2 SVGEGT. V was cut by 6 bases and J by 4 bases, with 10 bases left in between. The CDR3 is CASRETQNQPQHF. CDR3 in DNA: TGTGCCAGCAGAGAAACCCAGAATCAGCCCCAGCATTTT.

The chain recombines TRBV6-1 with TRBJ2-7; TRBD1 matches at 7 bases. The junction had 9 bases not matched to a gene; V was cut back by 11 bases and J by 2 bases. The V gene's germline CDR1 is MNHNS and CDR2 SASEGT. CDR3 length: 13 residues. In DNA form, the CDR3 reads TGTGCCGGCGGTGTGACAGGGACCTACGAGCAGTACTTC. Its protein product is CAGGVTGTYEQYF.

This clonotype has more than one count but fewer than ten. The V gene is TRBV6-5, the J gene TRBJ1-2; possibly TRBD1 for D (6 bases). The CDR3 length is 14 residues. Germline V gives CDR1 MNHEY, CDR2 SVGAGI. Trimming took off 4 bases at V and 5 bases at J, with 14 bases between the two ends. The CDR3 sequence: CASSSMGAGYGYTF. The CDR3 nucleotides read TGTGCCAGCAGTTCAATGGGGGCCGGGTATGGCTACACCTTC.

This clonotype was seen a handful of times. The gene calls are TRBV7-2 and TRBJ2-7; D is undetermined. CDR1 and CDR2 from the germline V gene are SGHTA and FQGNSA. The CDR3 is made up of 13 amino acids. Trimming removed 1 base at V and 2 bases at J, with 6 bases between. The CDR3 here is CASSLERPYEQYF. The CDR3 DNA follows: TGTGCCAGCAGCTTAGAGCGTCCCTACGAGCAGTACTTC.

This clonotype has only a few counts. The chain links TRBV7-2 to TRBJ1-2; D is possibly TRBD1 (6 bases). V lost 5 bases and J lost 0, with 13 bases in between. Germline CDR1 SGHTA, CDR2 FQGNSA. CDR3 length: 15 residues. The CDR3 nucleotides are TGTGCCAGCAGCCCGCGGACAGATTCTAACTATGGCTACACCTTC. It yields the protein CASSPRTDSNYGYTF.

This clonotype was recorded a few times. A much larger clone lies one base from this, so it may be a read error. This sequence joins TRBV29-1 and TRBJ2-5; D is possibly TRBD2 (6 bases). Deletions cut 7 bases from V and 5 bases from J, with 14 bases between. Germline CDR1 SQVTM, CDR2 ANQGSEA. The CDR3 is 12 residues long. Here the CDR3 DNA reads TGCAGCGCGGCGGGGAGGCAGGAGACCCAGTACTTC. Translated, it gives CSAAGRQETQYF.

This clonotype was counted at least ten times. The chain links TRBV29-1 to TRBJ2-7, with D tentatively TRBD1 (6 bases). Germline V lookup: CDR1 SQVTM, CDR2 ANQGSEA. Trimming shortened V by 5 bases and J by 4 bases, and 9 bases separated the two germline ends. This CDR3 is 11 amino acids long. The CDR3 loop is CSVSQGYEQYF. The CDR3 DNA is TGCAGCGTTAGCCAGGGGTACGAGCAGTACTTC.

The chain has TRBV27 and TRBJ1-5; weak D call: TRBD1 (5 bases). The V gene's germline CDR1 is MNHEY and CDR2 SMNVEV (reference sequence). This CDR3 comprises 14 residues. With 11 bases removed from V and 2 bases from J, the gap between germline ends came to 16 bases. Here the CDR3 DNA reads TGTGCCTGTCAGGGTCGGTTGGGCAATCAGCCCCAGCATTTT. Protein product: CACQGRLGNQPQHF.

As regards this clonotype: The junction and the germline gene differ at one end; a read error may be behind it. V is TRBV7-9 and J is TRBJ2-3; D may match TRBD1 or TRBD2 (5 bases each). Germline assignment: CDR1 SEHNR and CDR2 FQNEAQ (reference sequence). This CDR3 has 14 residues. The CDR3: CASSLGGYTGTQYF. CDR3 DNA sequence: TGTGCCAGCAGCTTAGGCGGGTACACAGGTACGCAGTATTTT.

This clonotype was counted a few times. The chain is built from TRBV5-6 and TRBJ2-7, with D possibly matching TRBD2 (5 bases). Trimming pared 9 bases from V and 2 bases from J, leaving 18 bases between. CDR3 length: 14 residues. The germline CDR1 and CDR2 sequences are SGHDT and YYEEEE. The CDR3 loop reads CATSPGKMAYEQYF. Here the CDR3 DNA reads TGTGCCACTAGTCCGGGGAAGATGGCCTACGAGCAGTACTTC.

J is TRBJ2-2 and V is TRBV6-5; a possible D gene is TRBD2 (5 bases). CDR3 size: 17 residues. The V and J ends lost 2 bases and 4 bases respectively, with 17 bases between them. The germline CDR1 and CDR2 sequences are MNHEY and SVGAGI. CDR3 sequence (DNA): TGTGCCAGCAGTTACCTAGCCGGTAAACGGTCCACCGGGGAGCTGTTTTTT. Translated, it gives CASSYLAGKRSTGELFF.

In its sample, this clonotype was seen a few times. This sequence joins TRBV7-2 and TRBJ1-2, with 8 bases matching TRBD1. Germline-derived CDR1 and CDR2 are SGHTA and FQGNSA. The CDR3 is made up of 12 amino acids. The ends lost 3 bases at V and 9 bases at J; junction bases unmatched: 3. DNA of the CDR3: TGTGCCAGCAGCTTTTGGACAGGGAGCTACACCTTC. Amino acid sequence: CASSFWTGSYTF.

This rearrangement joins TRBV12-3 or TRBV12-4 to TRBJ2-2; possibly TRBD1 or TRBD2 for D (5 bases each). Deletions cut 6 bases from V and 1 base from J, with 12 bases between. The CDR3 consists of 15 residues. The CDR3 region has the DNA TGTGCCAGCAGGGGGGTTCAGGGGAACACCGGGGAGCTGTTTTTT. Amino acids: CASRGVQGNTGELFF.

This clonotype was counted only a few times. The J gene is TRBJ1-5, the V gene TRBV7-2; D gene unclear. V was clipped by 2 bases and J by 3 bases, with 14 bases between them. This CDR3 comprises 16 residues. CDR1 and CDR2 from the germline V gene are SGHTA and FQGNSA. CDR3 in amino acids: CASSLSTPGINQPQHF. CDR3 DNA sequence: TGTGCCAGCAGCTTATCCACACCGGGAATCAATCAGCCCCAGCATTTT.

This clonotype was counted only a few times. The CDR3 DNA follows: TGTGCCATCCGGGGACAGGGGGATCCTGAAGCTTTCTTT. The encoded protein is CAIRGQGDPEAFF. This rearrangement joins TRBV28 to TRBJ1-1, with 11 bases fitting TRBD1. CDR3 length: 13 amino acids. CDR1 and CDR2 from the germline V gene are MDHEN and SYDVKM. V lost 10 bases, J lost 6 bases, and 7 bases stayed unmatched.

This clonotype was counted at least ten times. The junction and the germline gene differ at one end; a read error may be behind it. The chain has TRBV5-1 and TRBJ2-5; 9 nucleotides align to TRBD1. Germline CDR1 reads SGHRS; CDR2 reads YFSETQ. This CDR3 region has 14 residues. The CDR3 reads CASSLTGGTETQYF. CDR3 nucleotide sequence: TGTGCCAGCAGCTTAACAGGGGGCACAGAGACCCAGTACTTC.

The chain joins TRBV9 to TRBJ2-1, with 7 bases fitting TRBD2. J lost 8 bases, V lost 0 bases, and 11 bases had no gene match. From germline, CDR1 is SGDLS and CDR2 YYNGEE. This CDR3 has 16 amino acids. CDR3 loop: CASSVEGYYRGDEQFF. In nucleotides, the CDR3 is TGTGCCAGCAGCGTAGAGGGTTATTATCGGGGGGATGAGCAGTTCTTC.

This clonotype came up a few times. The rearrangement uses TRBV4-3 and TRBJ1-2; D not resolved. The V gene lost 0 bases and the J gene lost 8 bases, with 10 bases spanning the gap. The CDR3 is 13 residues long. Germline V lookup: CDR1 LGHNA, CDR2 YSLEER. In DNA form, the CDR3 reads TGCGCCAGCAGCCAAGATGCCCTGGGGGGCTACACCTTC. Translation: CASSQDALGGYTF.

This clonotype was seen only a few times. The chain employs TRBV6-1 and TRBJ2-7; the D gene could be TRBD1 or TRBD2 (5 bases each). Trimming left V 3 bases short and J 0 bases short, with 12 bases between. Germline CDR1 is MNHNS and CDR2 is SASEGT. The length of the CDR3 is 15 residues. CDR3 protein: CASSEDGARSYEQYF. The CDR3 DNA reads as TGTGCCAGCAGTGAGGACGGGGCGCGCTCCTACGAGCAGTACTTC.

This clonotype was observed a handful of times. The chain has TRBV20-1 and TRBJ2-7; D may be TRBD2 (7 bases). CDR1 and CDR2 from the germline V gene are DFQATT and SNEGSKA (reference sequence). The CDR3 loop spans 16 amino acids. The germline V and J ends were trimmed by 2 bases and 2 bases, with 19 bases remaining between them. The CDR3 loop is CSARPPLGGGPYEQYF. The CDR3, as DNA: TGCAGTGCTAGACCACCTCTGGGGGGGGGCCCCTACGAGCAGTACTTC.